This record looks at one T cell receptor (beta chain) sequence and its context. No antigen is known for it. The sample belongs to a study of naive and memory T cell subsets. The beta constant-region primer was an equimolar mix of two oligonucleotides covering TRBC1 and TRBC2. Ligation attached a single-stranded oligonucleotide with a 12-nucleotide UMI and the SP2 primer to the cDNA 3' end. Four rounds of PCR amplified the ligated cDNA using nested alpha and beta constant-region primers plus SP2. TCRdb passed the UMI-ligation and nested PCR reads through MiXCR, listing each CDR3 protein once. This sample has 130,000 to 150,000 distinct CDR3 sequences, with about 18% found just once. Study outcomes and limitations: A few larger clonotypes appeared in naive repertoires, especially CD8, possibly memory cells re-expressing CD45RA.

V was shortened by 0 bases and J by 2 bases, with 9 bases between the two germline ends. CDR1 is MNHEY, CDR2 SVGAGI, per germline. The CDR3 is made up of 15 amino acids. The TCR sequence derives from a human donor in good health. The chain is built from TRBV6-5 and TRBJ2-3; D unresolved. Sequencing used naive CD4+ T cells from blood. The CDR3 spells CASSYSYLYTDTQYF. The CDR3 region has the DNA TGTGCCAGCAGTTACTCGTACCTTTACACAGATACGCAGTATTTT.